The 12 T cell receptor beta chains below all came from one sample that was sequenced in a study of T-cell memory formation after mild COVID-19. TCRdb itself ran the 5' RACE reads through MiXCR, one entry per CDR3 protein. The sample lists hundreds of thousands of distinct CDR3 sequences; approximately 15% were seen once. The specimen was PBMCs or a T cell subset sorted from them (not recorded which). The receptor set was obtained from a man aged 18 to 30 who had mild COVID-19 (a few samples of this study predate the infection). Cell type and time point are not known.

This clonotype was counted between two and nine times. CDR3 residues: CASSVGEGAYEQYF. CDR3 in DNA: TGTGCCAGCAGCGTAGGGGAGGGGGCATACGAGCAGTACTTC. The genes are TRBV9 and TRBJ2-7; either TRBD1 or TRBD2 may fit D (7 bases each). The germline CDR1 and CDR2 sequences are SGDLS and YYNGEE. This CDR3 has 14 amino acids. The V and J ends lost 0 bases and 4 bases respectively, with 11 bases between them.

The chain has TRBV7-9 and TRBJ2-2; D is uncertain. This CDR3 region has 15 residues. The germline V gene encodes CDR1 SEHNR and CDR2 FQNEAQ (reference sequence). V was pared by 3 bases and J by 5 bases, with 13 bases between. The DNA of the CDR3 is TGTGCCAGCAGCTTTAAGGGTGGTGGTACCGGGGAGCTGTTTTTT. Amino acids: CASSFKGGGTGELFF.

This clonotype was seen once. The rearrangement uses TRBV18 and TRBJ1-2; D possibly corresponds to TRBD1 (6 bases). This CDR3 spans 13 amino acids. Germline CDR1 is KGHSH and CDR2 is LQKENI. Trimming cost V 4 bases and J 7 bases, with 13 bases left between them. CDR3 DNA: TGTGCCAGCTCACGGGCGGGACATGGTGGCTACACCTTC. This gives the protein CASSRAGHGGYTF.

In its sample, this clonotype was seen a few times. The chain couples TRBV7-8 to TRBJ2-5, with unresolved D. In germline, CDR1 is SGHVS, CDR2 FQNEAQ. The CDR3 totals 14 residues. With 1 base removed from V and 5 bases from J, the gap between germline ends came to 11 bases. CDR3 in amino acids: CASSLVLGSETQYF. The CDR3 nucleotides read TGTGCCAGCAGCTTAGTTCTGGGGTCGGAGACCCAGTACTTC. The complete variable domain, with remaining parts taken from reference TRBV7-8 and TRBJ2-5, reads GAGVSQSPRYKVAKRGQDVALRCDPISGHVSLFWYQQALGQGPEFLTYFQNEAQLDKSGLPSDRFFAERPEGSVSTLKIQRTQQEDSAVYLCASSLVLGSETQYFGPGTRLLVL.

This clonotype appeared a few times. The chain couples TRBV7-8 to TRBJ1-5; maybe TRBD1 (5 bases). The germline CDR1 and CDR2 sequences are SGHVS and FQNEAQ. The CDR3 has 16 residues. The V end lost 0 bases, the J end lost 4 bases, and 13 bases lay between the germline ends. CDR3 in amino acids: CASSLARRGGNQPQHF. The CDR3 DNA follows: TGTGCCAGCAGCTTAGCGCGGAGGGGAGGAAATCAGCCCCAGCATTTT.

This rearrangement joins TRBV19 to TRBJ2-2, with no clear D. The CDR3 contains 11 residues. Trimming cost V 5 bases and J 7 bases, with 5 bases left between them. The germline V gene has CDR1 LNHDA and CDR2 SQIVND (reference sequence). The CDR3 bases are TGTGCCAGTAGTGCCGTCGGGGAGCTGTTTTTT. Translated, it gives CASSAVGELFF.

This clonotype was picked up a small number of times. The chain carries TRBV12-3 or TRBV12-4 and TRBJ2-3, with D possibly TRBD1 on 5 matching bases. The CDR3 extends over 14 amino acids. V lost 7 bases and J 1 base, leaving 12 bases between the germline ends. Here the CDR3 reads CASTGRVGTDTQYF. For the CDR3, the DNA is TGTGCCAGCACTGGCAGGGTAGGCACAGATACGCAGTATTTT.

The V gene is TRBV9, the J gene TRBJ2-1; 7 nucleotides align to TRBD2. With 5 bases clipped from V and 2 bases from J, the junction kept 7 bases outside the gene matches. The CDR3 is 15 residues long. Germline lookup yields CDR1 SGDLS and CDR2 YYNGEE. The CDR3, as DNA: TGTGCCAGCAGGGGGGGGACTGACCCCTACAATGAGCAGTTCTTC. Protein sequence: CASRGGTDPYNEQFF.

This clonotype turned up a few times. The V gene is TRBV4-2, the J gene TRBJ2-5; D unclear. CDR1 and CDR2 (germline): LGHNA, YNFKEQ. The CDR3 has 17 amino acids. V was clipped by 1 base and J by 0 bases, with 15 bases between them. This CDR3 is CASSQGLVASYQETQYF. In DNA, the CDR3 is TGTGCCAGCAGCCAAGGGCTCGTGGCCTCGTACCAAGAGACCCAGTACTTC.

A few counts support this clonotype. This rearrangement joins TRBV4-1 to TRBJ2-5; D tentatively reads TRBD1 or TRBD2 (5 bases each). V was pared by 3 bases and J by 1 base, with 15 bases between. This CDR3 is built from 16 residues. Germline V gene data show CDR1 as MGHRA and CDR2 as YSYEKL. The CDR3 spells CASSQDPGTFQETQYF. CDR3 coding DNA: TGCGCCAGCAGCCAGGATCCCGGGACCTTCCAAGAGACCCAGTACTTC.

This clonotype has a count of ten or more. The CDR3 DNA is TGTGCCAGCTCAGGCGAGGGGGTCTGGGAAGAGACCCAGTACTTC. This encodes CASSGEGVWEETQYF. This chain links TRBV18 with TRBJ2-5; possibly TRBD1 for D (6 bases). The germline gives CDR1 KGHSH, CDR2 LQKENI. The CDR3 spans 15 residues. The V gene lost 5 bases and the J gene lost 3 bases, with 16 bases spanning the gap.

Here the CDR3 DNA reads TGTGCCAGCAGTCGGCCGGGGGCAGCTAACTATGGCTACACCTTC. Translation gives CASSRPGAANYGYTF. The chain carries TRBV6-5 and TRBJ1-2, with D possibly matching TRBD1 (6 bases). This CDR3 region has 15 residues. Trimming left V 5 bases short and J 0 bases short, with 13 bases between. Germline lookup yields CDR1 MNHEY and CDR2 SVGAGI.